This T cell receptor (beta chain) was recorded in a study of T cell changes during pregnancy in multiple sclerosis. Trimming pared 9 bases from V and 8 bases from J, leaving 19 bases between. The CDR3 spans 13 residues. Germline lookup yields CDR1 LNHDA and CDR2 SQIVND (reference sequence). This clone was recorded once. Repertoires were generated with immunoSEQ multiplex PCR, while TCRdb's copy carries only in-frame clones and drops some. The sample has about 42,000 clones, 80% to 85% seen once. The receptor was derived from a female donor with multiple sclerosis, enrolled in a pregnancy study. The sequencing used CD4+ T cells from peripheral blood mononuclear cells, collected before pregnancy. The J gene is TRBJ1-1, the V gene TRBV19; D gene uncertain. CDR3 loop: CASNPREGTEAFF. CDR3 sequence (DNA): TGTGCCAGCAACCCGAGGGAGGGAACGGAAGCTTTCTTT.